One T cell receptor beta chain is described in this entry. What it binds is unknown. The germline V gene encodes CDR1 MNHNS and CDR2 SASEGT. The CDR3 length is 13 residues. V lost 2 bases and J 8 bases, leaving 9 bases between the germline ends. The record originates from a study of shared clonotypes between healthy human individuals. Background on the study: Samples came from a couple of female and a few male donors aged 18 to 49. Each donor had three CD4 naive, three CD4 memory, two CD8 naive and one CD8 memory plate.

Naivety among CD8 cells was defined by CD45RO negativity and positive CCR7 selection, thereby excluding terminally differentiated effector memory CD45RA+ cells. Profiling relied on immunoSEQ multiplex PCR, and the TCRdb table lists in-frame clones only, not all of them. The profile shows millions of clones, about 94% of them singletons. The study, taken as a whole, reports: Large sequencing depth failed to make sorted-subset sequencing complete, rarefaction showed.

The chain employs TRBV6-1 and TRBJ1-4; D unresolved. The clonotype originates from a man between 18 and 29 years old in good health. Material: naive CD8+ T cells sorted from blood. The CDR3 coding sequence is TGTGCCAGCAGTGAATGGAGATGGGAAAAACTGTTTTTT. This sequence encodes CASSEWRWEKLFF.